The T cell receptor beta chain under discussion was sequenced for a study of T-cell reconstitution after alpha-beta-depleted transplantation in children. Per the germline V gene, CDR1 is LGHDT and CDR2 is YNNKEL (reference sequence). The CDR3 sequence is 13 residues long. V gave up 6 bases and J gave up 4 bases, with 12 bases separating them. This clonotype was found a few times. The antigen remains unidentified. Using unique molecular identifiers, the investigators prepared the TCRbeta library. TCRdb re-derived calls from the PCR reads in MiXCR, one entry per CDR3 protein. The sample gives about a million distinct CDR3 sequences, about 29% of which show up once; over 25% is in the top ten. Study-level results: The origin of alpha-beta T cells about two months after transplant was reportedly several hundred expanded graft clones. Diversity and T-cell counts at one year after transplant derived mostly from new T cells. Surviving thymic progenitors and recipient T cells were the source of high TCRbeta diversity at day 60 in some patients.

The clonotype was recovered from a boy under three years old who had a stem cell transplant for SCID, so the T cells may come from the graft donor. The chain links TRBV3-1 to TRBJ1-1; tentative D call: TRBD1 (6 bases). The material was PBMCs, mostly from graft donor cells, obtained 360 days after TCRalphabeta/CD19-depleted stem cell transplant. The CDR3, as DNA: TGTGCCAGCAGGCTAGGGGGAAGCACTGAAGCTTTCTTT. Translation: CASRLGGSTEAFF.